The 20 T cell receptor beta chains given below trace back to one sample, sequenced in a study of blood T cell repertoires in COVID-19. Libraries were prepared by immunoSEQ multiplex PCR; TCRdb keeps only in-frame clonotypes and omits some of them. Of over 250,000 clones in the sample, approximately 85% were seen once. Sequencing input: peripheral blood. These receptors were obtained from a human donor in a cohort sampled during active COVID-19.

V and J are TRBV5-8 and TRBJ2-1; TRBD2 matches at 9 bases. The CDR3 contains 17 residues. The V and J ends lost 2 bases and 5 bases, in that order; junction bases with no gene match: 11. Germline V lookup: CDR1 SGHTS, CDR2 YDEGEE. For the CDR3, the DNA is TGTGCCAGCAGCTTAGGGAATGGGTTAGCGGGAGACAATGAGCAGTTCTTC. Encoded protein: CASSLGNGLAGDNEQFF.

V gene TRBV5-1 combines with J gene TRBJ1-4, with 9 bases matching TRBD1. Germline trimming cut 0 bases from V and 6 bases from J; bases unmatched to any gene: 3. The germline V gene encodes CDR1 SGHRS and CDR2 YFSETQ. This CDR3 is 15 amino acids long. The CDR3 coding sequence is TGCGCCAGCAGCTTGGGGGACAGGGATGATGAAAAACTGTTTTTT. Protein sequence: CASSLGDRDDEKLFF.

The CDR3 DNA reads TGCGCCAGCAGTGGTCCGTTTTCCTACGAGCAGTACTTC. Protein: CASSGPFSYEQYF. V is TRBV10-1 and J is TRBJ2-7; D not certain. With 4 bases removed from V and 1 base from J, the gap between germline ends came to 8 bases. Per the germline V gene, CDR1 is WNHNN and CDR2 is SYGVQD (reference sequence). This CDR3 contains 13 residues.

The chain carries TRBV18 and TRBJ2-7; D ambiguous. Germline assignment: CDR1 KGHSH and CDR2 LQKENI. The CDR3 has 14 amino acids. V was pared by 4 bases and J by 3 bases, with 13 bases between. The CDR3 sequence is CASSRSQEDYEQYF. The CDR3 bases are TGTGCCAGCTCACGATCCCAAGAGGACTACGAGCAGTACTTC.

The chain carries TRBV5-1 and TRBJ2-7; D unresolved. The CDR3 consists of 13 residues. V was trimmed by 4 bases and J by 2 bases, leaving 10 bases between them. Per the germline V gene, CDR1 is SGHRS and CDR2 is YFSETQ. The CDR3 spells CASSPGFTYEQYF. The CDR3, as DNA: TGCGCCAGCAGCCCAGGTTTTACCTACGAGCAGTACTTC.

The rearrangement links TRBV15 to TRBJ1-4; unclear D gene. CDR3 size: 12 residues. Germline V CDR1 and CDR2: LNHNV, YYDKDF (reference sequence). Trimming shortened V by 3 bases and J by 15 bases, and 14 bases separated the two germline ends. This CDR3 reads CATSRGGFGLFF. In DNA, the CDR3 is TGTGCCACCAGCAGGGGCGGGTTTGGTTTGTTTTTT. The full variable domain, its missing parts supplied by reference TRBV15 and TRBJ1-4, is DAMVIQNPRYQVTQFGKPVTLSCSQTLNHNVMYWYQQKSSQAPKLLFHYYDKDFNNEADTPDNFQSRRPNTSFCFLDIRSPGLGDTAMYLCATSRGGFGLFFGSGTQLSVL.

J is TRBJ2-1 and V is TRBV18, with D perhaps matching TRBD2 (5 bases). From germline, CDR1 is KGHSH and CDR2 LQKENI. Trimming took off 1 base at V and 0 bases at J, with 10 bases between the two ends. The CDR3 length is 16 residues. The CDR3 is CASSPQSGSSYNEQFF. For the CDR3, the DNA is TGTGCCAGCTCACCACAAAGCGGCAGCTCCTACAATGAGCAGTTCTTC.

V and J are TRBV6-1 and TRBJ1-2, with D tentatively TRBD1 (6 bases). Trimming cost V 3 bases and J 1 base, with 12 bases left between them. The CDR3 is made up of 15 amino acids. Germline-derived CDR1 and CDR2 are MNHNS and SASEGT. The chain's CDR3 is CASSDRGSHNYGYTF. In nucleotides, the CDR3 is TGTGCCAGCAGTGACAGGGGTTCCCATAACTATGGCTACACCTTC.

This clone has just one count. The rearrangement links TRBV6-5 to TRBJ1-4; maybe TRBD1 (6 bases). This CDR3 has 16 amino acids. Trimming shortened V by 2 bases and J by 0 bases, and 10 bases separated the two germline ends. CDR1 MNHEY and CDR2 SVGAGI come from the germline V gene. This chain's CDR3 is CASSYGQTSTNEKLFF. The CDR3 nucleotides are TGTGCCAGCAGTTACGGACAGACCTCAACTAATGAAAAACTGTTTTTT.

This chain uses TRBV5-1 with TRBJ2-7; D is uncertain. From germline, CDR1 is SGHRS and CDR2 YFSETQ. There are 14 residues in the CDR3. V gave up 4 bases and J gave up 6 bases, with 17 bases separating them. The CDR3 DNA follows: TGCGCCAGCAGCCCCATGAATCCAGGCACCGAGCAGTACTTC. Its translation: CASSPMNPGTEQYF.

This clone appeared a single time. J is TRBJ2-6 and V is TRBV19; a weak D match, TRBD1 (5 bases). The length of the CDR3 is 15 residues. Trimming took 9 bases from V and 2 from J, leaving 14 bases between them. Germline V CDR1 and CDR2: LNHDA, SQIVND (reference sequence). Here the CDR3 DNA reads TGTGCCAGCACCTTAGGGGTCCCTGGGGCCAACGTCCTGACTTTC. As protein: CASTLGVPGANVLTF. The entire variable domain, with the rest obtained from reference TRBV19 and TRBJ2-6, is as follows: DGGITQSPKYLFRKEGQNVTLSCEQNLNHDAMYWYRQDPGQGLRLIYYSQIVNDFQKGDIAEGYSVSREKKESFPLTVTSAQKNPTAFYLCASTLGVPGANVLTFGAGSRLTVL.

The chain links TRBV4-1 to TRBJ1-1, with a weak D call TRBD1 (5 bases). The CDR3 has 15 residues. Looked up from germline, CDR1 is MGHRA and CDR2 is YSYEKL. V lost 3 bases, J lost 6 bases, and 17 bases lay in between. The CDR3 DNA sequence: TGCGCCAGCAGCCACGCCGGGGGGTATCTCCCTGAAGCTTTCTTT. Translation gives CASSHAGGYLPEAFF.

This clone was detected only once. This rearrangement joins TRBV6-6 to TRBJ2-1; no reliable D call. CDR3 size: 13 residues. Trimming took off 6 bases at V and 4 bases at J, with 10 bases between the two ends. Germline CDR1 MNHNY, CDR2 SVGAGI (reference sequence). The CDR3 DNA reads as TGTGCCAGCAGCACTACCCCTTACAATGAGCAGTTCTTC. This codes for CASSTTPYNEQFF.

The chain is built from TRBV11-3 and TRBJ2-2, with 7 bases identical to TRBD1. Losses at the gene ends were 3 bases for V and 5 bases for J; bases not matched to a gene: 3. Germline loops: CDR1 SGHNT, CDR2 YENEEA. CDR3 length equals 14 residues. The DNA for the CDR3 is TGTGCCAGCAGCTTCGACAGGGATACCGGGGAGCTGTTTTTT. Its protein product is CASSFDRDTGELFF.

This clone turned up a few times. The chain is built from TRBV29-1 and TRBJ2-1, with 8 bases identical to TRBD2. Germline-derived CDR1 and CDR2 are SQVTM and ANQGSEA. This CDR3 spans 14 amino acids. V dropped 6 bases and J dropped 8; count of bases not matched to a gene: 12. CDR3 sequence reads: CSVARTSYADEQFF. CDR3 DNA sequence: TGCAGCGTGGCCCGGACTAGCTATGCAGATGAGCAGTTCTTC.

This sequence joins TRBV6-4 and TRBJ2-1, with 11 positions matching TRBD2. The V gene end was trimmed by 3 bases and the J gene end by 9 bases; junction bases not matched to a gene: 7. The V gene's germline CDR1 is MRHNA and CDR2 SNTAGT. CDR3 length: 15 amino acids. CDR3 in DNA: TGTGCCAGCAGTGAAACCACTAGCGGGAGAGCTGAGCAGTTCTTC. This sequence encodes CASSETTSGRAEQFF.

The J gene is TRBJ2-5, the V gene TRBV5-4; perhaps TRBD1 as D (6 bases). The CDR3 has 16 amino acids. Trimming left V 0 bases short and J 1 base short, with 13 bases between. CDR1 is SGHNT, CDR2 YYREEE, per germline (reference sequence). The CDR3 protein is CASSLGRGSVQETQYF. The CDR3 DNA is TGTGCCAGCAGCTTGGGTAGGGGGAGTGTCCAAGAGACCCAGTACTTC.

This clone is a singleton in its sample. The chain is built from TRBV5-4 and TRBJ2-1; possibly TRBD1 for D (6 bases). This CDR3 spans 15 amino acids. Germline CDR1 is SGHNT and CDR2 is YYREEE (reference sequence). V was trimmed by 1 base and J by 0 bases, leaving 8 bases between them. The CDR3 is CASSLMTGSYNEQFF. CDR3 coding DNA: TGTGCCAGCAGCTTGATGACAGGCTCCTACAATGAGCAGTTCTTC.

The rearrangement joins TRBV7-2 to TRBJ2-5; 8 bases match TRBD2. The CDR3 spans 15 residues. The J segment lost 4 bases and the V segment lost 5 bases, leaving 9 bases of the junction unmatched. In germline, CDR1 is SGHTA, CDR2 FQGNSA. This CDR3 is CASSPAGAPGETQYF. In DNA, the CDR3 is TGTGCCAGCAGCCCAGCGGGAGCTCCTGGAGAGACCCAGTACTTC.

The CDR3 spells CASSVTENSPLHF. CDR3 nucleotide sequence: TGTGCCAGCAGTGTTACAGAAAATTCACCCCTCCACTTT. This chain uses TRBV25-1 with TRBJ1-6; D is unresolved. V was shortened by 4 bases and J by 7 bases, with 8 bases between the two germline ends. Germline CDR1 is MGHDK and CDR2 is SYGVNS. The CDR3 is 13 amino acids.